Shown below are 22 T cell receptor beta chains from a single sample sequenced in a study of post-analysis software for immune sequencing data. Study observations and caveats: Five TRBV segments, TRBV5-6, TRBV5-1 and TRBV20-1 among them, were found more frequent in patients than controls.

No antigen has been assigned to these receptors. Presence of unique molecular identifiers characterized the TCR beta cDNA libraries. Each CDR3 protein is one row after TCRdb ran MiXCR on the PCR reads. Altogether about 430,000 distinct CDR3 sequences are present, about 39% being singletons, with the ten largest covering 7.6%. The sequenced sample was blood. These receptor sequences come from a girl aged 2 to 9 with multiple sclerosis.

This clonotype was counted only a few times. The V gene is TRBV4-1, the J gene TRBJ1-4, with unresolved D. The V and J ends lost 0 bases and 8 bases respectively, with 10 bases between them. The CDR3 is 14 amino acids. Germline CDR1 reads MGHRA; CDR2 reads YSYEKL. The CDR3 sequence: CASSQERSREKLFF. As DNA, the CDR3 is TGCGCCAGCAGCCAAGAGCGGTCGAGGGAAAAACTGTTTTTT.

The V call is TRBV6-4, the J call TRBJ1-2; D perhaps matches TRBD1 (5 bases). V lost 6 bases and J 3 bases, leaving 14 bases between the germline ends. The CDR3 runs to 14 residues. Germline values: CDR1 MRHNA, CDR2 SNTAGT. CDR3 in DNA: TGTGCCAGCAGGGAAAGCCTGGGGGACTATGGCTACACCTTC. Translated: CASRESLGDYGYTF.

This sequence joins TRBV3-1 and TRBJ2-7; 9 bases line up with TRBD2. The germline V gene has CDR1 LGHDT and CDR2 YNNKEL (reference sequence). This CDR3 comprises 14 residues. The junction had 7 bases not matched to a gene; V was cut back by 4 bases and J by 6 bases. The chain's CDR3 is CASSRTSVRAEQYF. The CDR3 bases are TGTGCCAGCAGCCGGACTAGCGTCAGGGCCGAGCAGTACTTC.

This sequence joins TRBV29-1 and TRBJ1-3; 7 bases line up with TRBD1. V shed 6 bases, J shed 4 bases, and the junction held 6 bases outside the gene matches. The germline V gene encodes CDR1 SQVTM and CDR2 ANQGSEA. The CDR3 has 13 amino acids. Here the CDR3 reads CSVHRGEGNTIYF. The CDR3, as DNA: TGCAGCGTCCACAGGGGAGAAGGAAACACCATATATTTT. Based on the CDR3 plus reference TRBV29-1 and TRBJ1-3, the full variable domain is SAVISQKPSRDICQRGTSLTIQCQVDSQVTMMFWYRQQPGQSLTLIATANQGSEATYESGFVIDKFPISRPNLTFSTLTVSNMSPEDSSIYLCSVHRGEGNTIYFGEGSWLTVV.

The chain carries TRBV12-3 or TRBV12-4 and TRBJ1-2; TRBD1 agrees at 11 bases. Trimming at V came to 3 bases and at J to 1 base, leaving 4 bases not matched to a gene. This CDR3 contains 16 residues. The chain's CDR3 is CASSLTGTGGNYGYTF. The CDR3 nucleotides read TGTGCCAGCAGTTTGACCGGGACAGGGGGTAACTATGGCTACACCTTC.

This chain uses TRBV6-5 with TRBJ2-3, with 13 bases aligning to TRBD2. The junction had 16 bases not matched to a gene; V was cut back by 0 bases and J by 4 bases. CDR1 is MNHEY and CDR2 is SVGAGI in the germline V gene. The length of the CDR3 is 21 residues. The CDR3 bases are TGTGCCAGCAGTTACTCCTGGGACAGGCGGACTAGCGGGGGAGCCCCAGATACGCAGTATTTT. This codes for CASSYSWDRRTSGGAPDTQYF.

V usage is TRBV3-1 and J usage is TRBJ1-1, with D tentatively TRBD1 (5 bases). There are 15 residues in the CDR3. V was clipped by 0 bases and J by 6 bases, with 14 bases between them. The germline CDR1 and CDR2 sequences are LGHDT and YNNKEL (reference sequence). This CDR3 reads CASSQETDSWSEAFF. Here the CDR3 DNA reads TGTGCCAGCAGCCAAGAGACAGATAGTTGGTCTGAAGCTTTCTTT.

The rearrangement links TRBV28 to TRBJ2-5; D is possibly TRBD1 (7 bases). Trimming removed 4 bases from V and 1 base from J, with 13 bases in between. This CDR3 region has 15 residues. Germline V lookup: CDR1 MDHEN, CDR2 SYDVKM. Written as DNA, the CDR3 is TGTGCCAGCAGTTACGCGGGGACAGCCCAAGAGACCCAGTACTTC. Residues: CASSYAGTAQETQYF.

This clonotype was detected a few times. This chain uses TRBV29-1 with TRBJ2-1, with TRBD1 as a possible D gene (5 bases). The germline CDR1 and CDR2 sequences are SQVTM and ANQGSEA. The CDR3 has 14 amino acids. The germline V and J ends were trimmed by 6 bases and 0 bases, with 12 bases remaining between them. The CDR3 loop is CSVRGSSSYNEQFF. DNA for the CDR3: TGCAGCGTAAGGGGCTCGAGCTCCTACAATGAGCAGTTCTTC.

The V call is TRBV10-3, the J call TRBJ1-2, with no clear D. The germline V gene has CDR1 ENHRY and CDR2 SYGVKD. Trimming removed 4 bases at V and 3 bases at J, with 12 bases between. This CDR3 region has 14 residues. The CDR3 region has the DNA TGTGCCATCAGTGTAACAGAGAGCCACTATGGCTACACCTTC. Translation gives CAISVTESHYGYTF.

The chain has TRBV29-1 and TRBJ1-5; D uncertain. CDR3 length: 14 amino acids. Germline V gene sequence: CDR1 SQVTM, CDR2 ANQGSEA. The V gene lost 4 bases and the J gene lost 2 bases, with 12 bases spanning the gap. CDR3 bases: TGCAGCGTTGTGACGCCTTTTGGCAATCAGCCCCAGCATTTT. This sequence encodes CSVVTPFGNQPQHF.

This clonotype was seen only a few times. The gene calls are TRBV7-2 and TRBJ2-7; 14 nucleotides align to TRBD2. Germline V gives CDR1 SGHTA, CDR2 FQGNSA. The CDR3 has 17 amino acids. After removal of 5 bases from V and 2 bases from J, the junction contained 8 bases not matched to a gene. The DNA for the CDR3 is TGTGCCAGCAGCGGATCCGGGACTAGCGGGAGTACCTACGAGCAGTACTTC. This codes for CASSGSGTSGSTYEQYF.

The chain combines TRBV5-1 with TRBJ2-3, with 8 bases aligning to TRBD1. CDR3 size: 17 residues. CDR1 and CDR2 (germline): SGHRS, YFSETQ. The trim removed 4 bases at V and 9 bases at J, leaving 19 bases unmatched. The CDR3 sequence: CASSPGLRDRRHMTQYF. CDR3 DNA sequence: TGCGCCAGCAGCCCGGGACTCCGGGACAGGCGGCATATGACGCAGTATTTT.

A few counts support this clonotype. This chain uses TRBV7-2 with TRBJ2-7; tentatively, D is TRBD2 (7 bases). This CDR3 has 14 amino acids. V gave up 4 bases and J gave up 2 bases, with 12 bases separating them. Looked up from germline, CDR1 is SGHTA and CDR2 is FQGNSA. The CDR3 reads CASSYWEGAYEQYF. Here the CDR3 DNA reads TGTGCCAGCAGCTACTGGGAGGGGGCCTACGAGCAGTACTTC.

The chain links TRBV7-9 to TRBJ1-1; TRBD1 matches 8 bases. V trimming: 1 base; J trimming: 3 bases; junction bases outside the gene matches: 1. The CDR3 covers 14 residues. The germline CDR1 and CDR2 sequences are SEHNR and FQNEAQ (reference sequence). The CDR3 is CASSLEQGDTEAFF. The CDR3 bases are TGTGCCAGCAGCTTAGAACAGGGGGACACTGAAGCTTTCTTT.

CDR3 sequence: CASTNAGLSQPQHF. The CDR3 nucleotides are TGTGCCAGCACCAACGCAGGGTTGAGTCAGCCCCAGCATTTT. This chain links TRBV28 with TRBJ1-5; possibly TRBD1 for D (5 bases). Between the trimmed V and J ends, which lost 7 bases and 6 bases, there was a span of 16 bases. The CDR3 totals 14 residues. Germline CDR1 MDHEN, CDR2 SYDVKM.

This clonotype came up a few times. This rearrangement joins TRBV20-1 to TRBJ1-2; D is undetermined. This CDR3 is built from 12 residues. V lost 5 bases and J lost 3, with 10 bases in between. Per germline, CDR1 DFQATT and CDR2 SNEGSKA (reference sequence). The CDR3: CSAHPDYYGYTF. CDR3 nucleotides: TGCAGTGCTCACCCAGACTACTATGGCTACACCTTC.

This clonotype was detected only a few times. CDR3 residues: CSAFGYTF. The CDR3, as DNA: TGCAGCGCATTTGGCTACACCTTC. The chain uses TRBV20-1 and TRBJ1-2; the D is unclear. CDR1 is DFQATT and CDR2 is SNEGSKA in the germline V gene (reference sequence). The CDR3 has 8 amino acids.

The genes are TRBV12-3 or TRBV12-4 and TRBJ1-2; 7 bases are shared with TRBD1. The trim removed 6 bases at V and 8 bases at J, leaving 12 bases unmatched. CDR3 length: 14 amino acids. The CDR3 sequence: CASSRGTDLTGYTF. The CDR3 DNA follows: TGTGCCAGCAGCCGAGGGACAGACCTGACAGGCTACACCTTC.

This clonotype was counted only a few times. V is TRBV2 and J is TRBJ1-2; TRBD1 is a possible D gene (6 bases). V dropped 3 bases and J dropped 0 bases, with 20 bases sitting between them. The CDR3 has 18 amino acids. CDR1 is SNHLY, CDR2 FYNNEI, per germline. The CDR3 region is CASSERGALSRANYGYTF. The CDR3 nucleotides are TGTGCCAGCAGTGAGCGGGGGGCCTTAAGTCGGGCTAACTATGGCTACACCTTC.

This clonotype was counted between two and nine times. The chain joins TRBV4-1 to TRBJ2-1, with 9 bases fitting TRBD1. J lost 6 bases, V lost 0 bases, and 6 bases had no gene match. Germline loops: CDR1 MGHRA, CDR2 YSYEKL. The CDR3 has 16 amino acids. This chain's CDR3 is CASSQDLGTGFNEQFF. The CDR3 nucleotides are TGCGCCAGCAGCCAAGATCTGGGGACAGGGTTCAATGAGCAGTTCTTC.

In this sample, this clonotype turned up a few times. The J gene is TRBJ2-1, the V gene TRBV4-3; TRBD1 aligns across 7 bases. This CDR3 region has 14 residues. CDR1 LGHNA and CDR2 YSLEER come from the germline V gene. V lost 5 bases to trimming and J lost 7 bases; unmatched junction nucleotides: 8. CDR3 bases: TGCGCCAGCAGCGATACGACAGGGAGAAATGAGCAGTTCTTC. Translation: CASSDTTGRNEQFF.